This T cell receptor (beta chain) was captured by sequencing in a study of shared T cell receptors in the human thymus. TCRdb's table, derived via immunoSEQ multiplex PCR, lists solely in-frame clones and lacks some. The sample gives roughly 710,000 clones, 75% to 90% of which show up once; about 0.011% is in the top ten. The J segment lost 6 bases and the V segment lost 6 bases, leaving 9 bases of the junction unmatched. This CDR3 spans 16 amino acids. CDR1 and CDR2 from the germline V gene are MDHEN and SYDVKM. This sample was also put to use in a study of human thymus T cells. From that paper: Donors were healthy Finnish infants having corrective surgery for congenital heart defects. From resections taken during corrective heart surgery, the thymus tissue was obtained. Related reports documented highly overlapping thymic repertoires among unrelated individuals.

This TCR came from a girl under two years old with a congenital heart defect. Input material: thymocytes. The chain is built from TRBV28 and TRBJ1-6; 9 nucleotides agree with TRBD1. In DNA, the CDR3 is TGTGCCAGCAGCCACGGGACAGGGACTGCTAATTCACCCCTCCACTTT. Its translation is CASSHGTGTANSPLHF. Based on the CDR3 plus reference TRBV28 and TRBJ1-6, the full variable domain is DVKVTQSSRYLVKRTGEKVFLECVQDMDHENMFWYRQDPGLGLRLIYFSYDVKMKEKGDIPEGYSVSREKKERFSLILESASTNQTSMYLCASSHGTGTANSPLHFGNGTRLTVT.